Each of the 18 T cell receptor beta chains below was sequenced from the same sample in a study of Ad26.COV2.S vaccination and SARS-CoV-2 variants. Clones were read by immunoSEQ multiplex PCR, and TCRdb kept only the in-frame ones, dropping some. The repertoire holds around 450,000 clones, less than 95% seen once, with around 4.5% in the top ten. Treatment reported: some 20 received Ad26.COV2.S at low or high dose, single or two shots; 5 received placebo; per-sample allocation not given. Sampling took place 63 days after the first vaccine or placebo injection. Specimen: peripheral blood, collected in a trial of Ad26.COV2.S vaccine versus placebo. The origin of the receptors is a person aged 18-60 years who received the Ad26.COV2.S COVID-19 vaccine or a placebo.

This clone was found once. This rearrangement joins TRBV5-4 to TRBJ1-3, with D maybe TRBD1 (5 bases). The CDR3 contains 16 residues. Germline loops: CDR1 SGHNT, CDR2 YYREEE (reference sequence). The V gene lost 0 bases and the J gene lost 4 bases, with 14 bases spanning the gap. DNA of the CDR3: TGTGCCAGCAGCTTGGGAGGGGCCGGTTTGGGAAACACCATATATTTT. Residues: CASSLGGAGLGNTIYF.

The V gene is TRBV7-2, the J gene TRBJ1-6, with 7 bases lining up with TRBD1. The CDR3 has 14 amino acids. The V gene's germline CDR1 is SGHTA and CDR2 FQGNSA. Trimming took 7 bases from V and 5 from J; bases not matched to a gene: 5. CDR3 bases: TGTGCCAGCAAAGCGGGACAGAATAATTCACCCCTCCACTTT. Its translation is CASKAGQNNSPLHF.

The J gene is TRBJ2-1, the V gene TRBV28; 7 positions agree with TRBD1. The V and J ends lost 8 bases and 7 bases, in that order; junction bases with no gene match: 20. The CDR3 has 17 amino acids. Germline V gene lookup returns CDR1 MDHEN and CDR2 SYDVKM. In DNA form, the CDR3 reads TGTGCCAGCGGCGCTCCGGGACGGGACAGCCCGGGTAATGAGCAGTTCTTC. Translation gives CASGAPGRDSPGNEQFF.

The genes are TRBV28 and TRBJ2-7; D remains unclear. V shed 5 bases and J shed 6 bases, with 8 bases lying between them. This CDR3 is 11 amino acids long. Germline lookup yields CDR1 MDHEN and CDR2 SYDVKM. The CDR3 spells CASSRSSEQYF. In DNA, the CDR3 is TGTGCCAGCAGTCGGAGTTCCGAGCAGTACTTC.

The chain uses TRBV3-1 (or the pseudogene TRBV3-2) and TRBJ2-1, with D uncertain. Germline V lookup: CDR1 LGHDT, CDR2 YNNKEL (reference sequence). Trimming removed 4 bases at V and 8 bases at J, with 15 bases between. The CDR3 is made up of 14 amino acids. The CDR3 protein is CASSPWAAFDEQFF. CDR3 bases: TGTGCCAGCAGCCCTTGGGCGGCCTTCGATGAGCAGTTCTTC.

The chain is built from TRBV7-9 and TRBJ2-1; TRBD2 is a possible D gene (5 bases). The CDR3 extends over 16 amino acids. Germline V CDR1 and CDR2: SEHNR, FQNEAQ (reference sequence). The ends were cut back, 2 bases at V and 2 bases at J, with 13 bases in the middle. In DNA, the CDR3 is TGTGCCAGCAGCTTAAGGTGGGAGTCTACCTACAATGAGCAGTTCTTC. Residues: CASSLRWESTYNEQFF.

This clone was recorded a few times. The chain uses TRBV7-8 and TRBJ1-3, with D unresolved. CDR1 is SGHVS and CDR2 is FQNEAQ in the germline V gene. Deletions cut 1 base from V and 4 bases from J, with 11 bases between. The CDR3 loop spans 15 amino acids. CDR3 bases: TGTGCCAGCAGCTTAGAGAGAGGGCGCGGAAACACCATATATTTT. The encoded protein is CASSLERGRGNTIYF.

This clone has more than one count but fewer than ten. The J gene is TRBJ1-2, the V gene TRBV19, with 8 bases identical to TRBD1. The CDR3 contains 12 residues. Per germline, CDR1 LNHDA and CDR2 SQIVND (reference sequence). V was pared by 6 bases and J by 7 bases, with 4 bases of the junction left unmatched. The CDR3 region is CASRTGVSGYTF. The CDR3 DNA is TGTGCCAGTAGGACAGGGGTGAGTGGCTACACCTTC.

In its sample, this clone was seen a few times. This sequence joins TRBV24-1 and TRBJ1-5; D is perhaps TRBD1 (6 bases). This CDR3 is built from 13 residues. From germline, CDR1 is KGHDR and CDR2 SFDVKD. The V gene lost 4 bases and the J gene lost 7 bases, with 10 bases spanning the gap. The CDR3 here is CATSDGGGQPQHF. The CDR3 DNA is TGTGCCACCAGTGACGGGGGCGGGCAGCCCCAGCATTTT.

This chain uses TRBV5-8 with TRBJ2-7; TRBD1 might be the D (5 bases). Looked up from germline, CDR1 is SGHTS and CDR2 is YDEGEE. This CDR3 is 13 amino acids long. V was cut by 1 base and J by 2 bases, with 7 bases left in between. DNA of the CDR3: TGTGCCAGCAGCTTGCTAGGGGCCTACGAGCAGTACTTC. This translates into CASSLLGAYEQYF.

This chain links TRBV27 with TRBJ2-6, with 16 bases aligning to TRBD2. CDR1 is MNHEY, CDR2 SMNVEV, per germline (reference sequence). The ends lost 2 bases at V and 4 bases at J; junction bases unmatched: 8. The CDR3 is made up of 20 amino acids. CDR3 DNA: TGTGCCAGCAGTTTAGGGACTAGCGGGAGGGTACTAAAAGGGGCCAACGTCCTGACTTTC. Amino acid sequence: CASSLGTSGRVLKGANVLTF.

The J gene is TRBJ2-6, the V gene TRBV7-2; D might be TRBD1 or TRBD2, each matching 5 bases. This CDR3 is built from 15 residues. Germline V lookup: CDR1 SGHTA, CDR2 FQGNSA. V was clipped by 10 bases and J by 2 bases, with 15 bases between them. CDR3 sequence (DNA): TGTGCCAAACGAAATGGGGGAACTGGGGCCAACGTCCTGACTTTC. Its translation is CAKRNGGTGANVLTF. Based on the CDR3 plus reference TRBV7-2 and TRBJ2-6, the full variable domain is GAGVSQSPSNKVTEKGKDVELRCDPISGHTALYWYRQSLGQGLEFLIYFQGNSAPDKSGLPSDRFSAERTGGSVSTLTIQRTQQEDSAVYLCAKRNGGTGANVLTFGAGSRLTVL.

This chain uses TRBV5-1 with TRBJ2-7; TRBD1 agrees at 9 bases. J was trimmed by 3 bases and V by 4 bases; bases with no gene match: 8. CDR3 length: 15 amino acids. Germline loops: CDR1 SGHRS, CDR2 YFSETQ. The CDR3 is CASSTLQGAIYEQYF. The DNA of the CDR3 is TGCGCCAGCAGCACACTACAGGGGGCGATCTACGAGCAGTACTTC.

The gene calls are TRBV7-9 and TRBJ2-2; the D is unclear. This CDR3 region has 13 residues. Germline V gives CDR1 SEHNR, CDR2 FQNEAQ (reference sequence). Trimming pared 6 bases from V and 8 bases from J, leaving 13 bases between. CDR3 sequence reads: CASRPGSSGELFF. For the CDR3, the DNA is TGTGCCAGCAGGCCAGGATCCTCAGGGGAGCTGTTTTTT.

The rearrangement joins TRBV7-8 to TRBJ2-2; TRBD2 matches at 16 bases. V was clipped by 6 bases and J by 4 bases; unmatched bases: 5. This CDR3 has 17 residues. The germline CDR1 and CDR2 sequences are SGHVS and FQNEAQ. The CDR3 coding sequence is TGTGCCAGCAGGGGACTAGCGGGAGGGCTGGGCACCGGGGAGCTGTTTTTT. Translation gives CASRGLAGGLGTGELFF.

The CDR3 loop is CASSEESLGELFF. In DNA form, the CDR3 reads TGTGCCAGCAGTGAAGAGTCCCTCGGGGAGCTGTTTTTT. The V and J genes are TRBV2 and TRBJ2-2; D is unclear. Between the trimmed V and J ends, which lost 1 base and 7 bases, there was a span of 7 bases. Germline V gene lookup returns CDR1 SNHLY and CDR2 FYNNEI. The CDR3 has 13 amino acids. Full variable domain (remainder filled in from reference TRBV2 and TRBJ2-2): EPEVTQTPSHQVTQMGQEVILRCVPISNHLYFYWYRQILGQKVEFLVSFYNNEISEKSEIFDDQFSVERPDGSNFTLKIRSTKLEDSAMYFCASSEESLGELFFGEGSRLTVL.

The J gene is TRBJ1-5, the V gene TRBV6-2 or TRBV6-3; D may be TRBD1 (5 bases). This CDR3 is 14 amino acids long. V gave up 6 bases and J gave up 6 bases, with 15 bases separating them. Per the germline V gene, CDR1 is MNHEY and CDR2 is SVGEGT. The CDR3 here is CASSRGGASQPQHF. DNA for the CDR3: TGTGCCAGCAGCCGCGGGGGAGCGAGTCAGCCCCAGCATTTT.

The V gene is TRBV6-2 or TRBV6-3, the J gene TRBJ1-1; the match to TRBD1 covers 7 bases. CDR1 and CDR2 from the germline V gene are MNHEY and SVGEGT. This CDR3 is 15 amino acids long. V was pared by 2 bases and J by 1 base, with 4 bases of the junction left unmatched. CDR3 amino acids: CASSYAGTANTEAFF. The CDR3, as DNA: TGTGCCAGCAGTTACGCCGGGACAGCGAACACTGAAGCTTTCTTT.